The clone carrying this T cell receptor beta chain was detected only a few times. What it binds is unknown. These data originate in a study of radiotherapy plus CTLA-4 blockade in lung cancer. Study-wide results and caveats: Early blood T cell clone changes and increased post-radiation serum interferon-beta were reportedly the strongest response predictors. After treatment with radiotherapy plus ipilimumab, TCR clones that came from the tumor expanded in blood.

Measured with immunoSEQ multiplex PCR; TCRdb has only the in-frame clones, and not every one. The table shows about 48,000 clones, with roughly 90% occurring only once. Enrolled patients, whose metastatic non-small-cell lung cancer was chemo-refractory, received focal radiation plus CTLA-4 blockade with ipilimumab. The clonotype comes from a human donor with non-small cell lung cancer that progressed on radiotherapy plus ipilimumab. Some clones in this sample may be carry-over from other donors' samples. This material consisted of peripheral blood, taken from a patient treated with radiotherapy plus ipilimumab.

The CDR3 sequence: CSGTSETGELFF. The CDR3 DNA sequence: TGCAGCGGGACTAGCGAAACCGGGGAGCTGTTTTTT. The chain has TRBV29-1 and TRBJ2-2; 9 bases agree with TRBD2. Losses at the gene ends were 7 bases for V and 5 bases for J; bases not matched to a gene: 2. The germline V gene encodes CDR1 SQVTM and CDR2 ANQGSEA. The CDR3 extends over 12 amino acids.